This TCR beta chain was profiled in a study of molecular identifiers for immune sequencing clone quantification. This clonotype was counted only a few times. What it recognizes is unknown. CDR1 and CDR2 from the germline V gene are LGHDT and YNNKEL (reference sequence). Trimming removed 0 bases from V and 8 bases from J, with 5 bases in between. This CDR3 contains 13 residues. Each CDR3 protein is one row after TCRdb ran MiXCR on the PCR reads. The sample lists a few hundred thousand distinct CDR3 sequences; about 26% were seen once. Study observations and caveats: Identical TCR molecules can share a barcode, and this sharing could underestimate highly expanded clone sizes.

J is TRBJ1-6 and V is TRBV3-1; D unresolved. This TCR was recovered from a human donor in good health. Some libraries in this study had Jurkat cell RNA spiked in. Material: naive CD8+ T cells from blood, with Jurkat cell RNA spiked in. Regarding subset: FACS-sorted CD8+CD4-CCR7+CD45RA+ naive T cells. CDR3 in DNA: TGTGCCAGCAGCCAAGATCCTTATTCACCCCTCCACTTT. Translation gives CASSQDPYSPLHF.